These 22 T cell receptor beta chains originate from one sample sequenced in a study of human T cells and chemical hapten exposure. In TCRdb, the RACE reads were re-called with MiXCR into one record per CDR3 protein. The data show roughly 130,000 distinct CDR3 sequences, about 11% seen once. Time point described: patch test 3, about 24 weeks after DPC sensitization. Treatment described: therapeutic diphenylcyclopropenone sensitization with weekly scalp DPC. Material: whole blood, obtained in connection with sensitization to the hapten diphenylcyclopropenone (DPC). Receptors were obtained from a woman in her fifties or sixties with alopecia areata. Some clones in this sample may be carry-over from other donors' samples.

The V gene is TRBV27, the J gene TRBJ2-2; 7 nucleotides match TRBD1. This CDR3 region has 16 residues. Germline CDR1 reads MNHEY; CDR2 reads SMNVEV (reference sequence). After removal of 2 bases from V and 6 bases from J, the junction contained 9 bases not matched to a gene. DNA of the CDR3: TGTGCCAGCAGTTTACGGGACAGAGTAGGAGCCGGGGAGCTGTTTTTT. Its translation: CASSLRDRVGAGELFF.

The sample holds a few counts of this clonotype. This chain uses TRBV6-2 or TRBV6-3 with TRBJ2-3; TRBD2 matches at 9 bases. J was trimmed by 0 bases and V by 6 bases; bases with no gene match: 4. The CDR3 is 15 amino acids. CDR1 and CDR2 from the germline V gene are MNHEY and SVGEGT. The CDR3 region is CASRSLAGSTDTQYF. The CDR3 DNA is TGTGCCAGCAGGTCCCTAGCGGGGAGCACAGATACGCAGTATTTT.

This chain joins TRBV11-2 and TRBJ1-2; D is uncertain. This CDR3 has 14 residues. Germline CDR1 SGHAT, CDR2 FQNNGV. V dropped 0 bases and J dropped 5 bases, with 10 bases sitting between them. CDR3 region: CASSLEVAVYGYTF. The CDR3 nucleotides read TGTGCCAGCAGCTTAGAGGTCGCCGTGTATGGCTACACCTTC. The whole variable domain, remainder taken from reference TRBV11-2 and TRBJ1-2, is EAGVAQSPRYKIIEKRQSVAFWCNPISGHATLYWYQQILGQGPKLLIQFQNNGVVDDSQLPKDRFSAERLKGVDSTLKIQPAKLEDSAVYLCASSLEVAVYGYTFGSGTRLTVV.

The V call is TRBV6-5, the J call TRBJ2-2; D unclear. There are 14 residues in the CDR3. The germline V gene encodes CDR1 MNHEY and CDR2 SVGAGI. Trimming left V 7 bases short and J 7 bases short, with 16 bases between. The CDR3 DNA sequence: TGTGCCAGCAAGGAAGGACCAAACTACGGGGAGCTGTTTTTT. Amino acids: CASKEGPNYGELFF.

This clonotype was recorded a few times. The chain uses TRBV6-4 and TRBJ1-5, with 7 bases fitting TRBD1. Germline V CDR1 and CDR2: MRHNA, SNTAGT. The CDR3 has 14 amino acids. V was clipped by 5 bases and J by 6 bases; unmatched bases: 7. CDR3 DNA sequence: TGTGCCAGCAGTCCTACAGGGGACCGTCAGCCCCAGCATTTT. Encoded protein: CASSPTGDRQPQHF.

As for this clonotype: A much larger clone is a single base away; this may be a read error. The rearrangement uses TRBV4-2 and TRBJ1-5; D unresolved. The CDR3 sequence is 15 residues long. Per germline, CDR1 LGHNA and CDR2 YNFKEQ. CDR3 amino acids: CASSLEGRSNQPQNF. The CDR3 DNA sequence: TGTGCCAGCAGCCTGGAAGGGAGGAGCAATCAGCCCCAGAATTTT.

Many counts were recorded for this clonotype. V usage is TRBV4-2 and J usage is TRBJ2-7; maybe TRBD1 (8 bases). V was shortened by 0 bases and J by 7 bases, with 16 bases between the two germline ends. Germline V gene data show CDR1 as LGHNA and CDR2 as YNFKEQ. There are 15 residues in the CDR3. The CDR3 nucleotides read TGTGCCAGCAGCCAAGATCTTGACAGGGGAGGGGAGCAGTACTTC. Its protein product is CASSQDLDRGGEQYF.

This clonotype was counted between two and nine times. J is TRBJ2-3 and V is TRBV10-3, with a weak D call TRBD2 (5 bases). Trimming took 0 bases from V and 0 from J, leaving 7 bases between them. This CDR3 has 15 amino acids. Per germline, CDR1 ENHRY and CDR2 SYGVKD. The CDR3 DNA reads TGTGCCATCAGTGAGTCGCGCGGGAGCACAGATACGCAGTATTTT. The encoded protein is CAISESRGSTDTQYF.

This clonotype was seen many times. V and J are TRBV21-1 and TRBJ1-1; TRBD1, the D gene given by the table, was not confirmed from the DNA. TRBV21-1 is assigned pseudogene status. CDR3 size: 13 residues. DNA for the CDR3: TGTGCCAGCCGGGACAGGGTGGACACTGAAGCTTTCTTT. This gives the protein CASRDRVDTEAFF.

The rearrangement links TRBV6-2 or TRBV6-3 to TRBJ1-5; no clear D gene. With 2 bases removed from V and 0 bases from J, the gap between germline ends came to 8 bases. The CDR3 is made up of 15 amino acids. CDR1 is MNHEY and CDR2 is SVGEGT in the germline V gene. CDR3 coding DNA: TGTGCCAGCAGTTACAGACGGGTTAGCAATCAGCCCCAGCATTTT. Protein sequence: CASSYRRVSNQPQHF.

V and J are TRBV5-1 and TRBJ1-1, with 7 bases lining up with TRBD1. J gave up 5 bases and V 0 bases, and 10 bases lay outside the gene matches. The CDR3 runs 16 residues. Germline CDR1 is SGHRS and CDR2 is YFSETQ. This CDR3 is CASSLEGRGWQTEAFF. The CDR3 DNA reads TGCGCCAGCAGCTTGGAGGGCAGGGGGTGGCAAACTGAAGCTTTCTTT.

This clonotype was found many times. This sequence joins TRBV28 and TRBJ1-5; D gene ambiguous. The germline V gene has CDR1 MDHEN and CDR2 SYDVKM. Trimming took 3 bases from V and 2 from J, leaving 11 bases between them. This CDR3 has 15 amino acids. The CDR3, as DNA: TGTGCCAGCAGTTTCGCCCTACGGGGCAATCAGCCCCAGCATTTT. Translation: CASSFALRGNQPQHF. Variable domain in full (rest from reference TRBV28 and TRBJ1-5): DVKVTQSSRYLVKRTGEKVFLECVQDMDHENMFWYRQDPGLGLRLIYFSYDVKMKEKGDIPEGYSVSREKKERFSLILESASTNQTSMYLCASSFALRGNQPQHFGDGTRLSIL.

CDR3 DNA sequence: TGTGCCAGTAGTATGCAGCGGACCGAACCCGGCTACACCTTC. Translation: CASSMQRTEPGYTF. This chain joins TRBV19 and TRBJ1-2; D gene unclear. The V end lost 3 bases, the J end lost 8 bases, and 16 bases lay between the germline ends. The CDR3 runs to 14 residues. The V gene's germline CDR1 is LNHDA and CDR2 SQIVND (reference sequence).

This clonotype has a handful of counts. V is TRBV6-6 and J is TRBJ1-5; D not resolved. Germline CDR1 reads MNHNY; CDR2 reads SVGAGI (reference sequence). Trimming cost V 5 bases and J 4 bases, with 15 bases left between them. The CDR3 length is 15 residues. CDR3 bases: TGTGCCAGCAGTCTGTTAGCGGGAGATAATCAGCCCCAGCATTTT. This encodes CASSLLAGDNQPQHF.

The chain employs TRBV18 and TRBJ1-1; maybe TRBD1 (5 bases). Trimming left V 5 bases short and J 5 bases short, with 21 bases between. This CDR3 is 16 amino acids long. The germline V gene has CDR1 KGHSH and CDR2 LQKENI. CDR3 in DNA: TGTGCCAGCTCATCCACCATAGGCAGGGCGGGGACTGAAGCTTTCTTT. Encoded protein: CASSSTIGRAGTEAFF.

The chain joins TRBV4-2 to TRBJ2-7, with 8 positions matching TRBD1. J gave up 3 bases and V 2 bases, and 3 bases lay outside the gene matches. The CDR3 is made up of 14 amino acids. The germline CDR1 and CDR2 sequences are LGHNA and YNFKEQ. The CDR3 DNA reads as TGTGCCAGCAGCCAACCAGGGGGCCTCTACGAGCAGTACTTC. This codes for CASSQPGGLYEQYF.

J is TRBJ1-6 and V is TRBV6-5; a possible D gene is TRBD1 (6 bases). Trimming stripped 5 bases from V and 8 bases from J, with 13 bases between. The CDR3 is 14 residues long. Germline V gives CDR1 MNHEY, CDR2 SVGAGI. The CDR3 nucleotides are TGTGCCAGCAGTCTTACAGGGACTGATTCACCCCTCCACTTT. Translation gives CASSLTGTDSPLHF.

This clonotype has a count of ten or more. The chain employs TRBV6-6 and TRBJ1-1, with D unclear. This CDR3 spans 12 amino acids. Trimming took off 0 bases at V and 8 bases at J, with 7 bases between the two ends. The V gene's germline CDR1 is MNHNY and CDR2 SVGAGI (reference sequence). The chain's CDR3 is CASSYSREEAFF. Written as DNA, the CDR3 is TGTGCCAGCAGTTACTCGCGAGAGGAAGCTTTCTTT.

V gene TRBV5-1 combines with J gene TRBJ2-5, with D perhaps assigned TRBD1 or TRBD2 (5 bases each). The length of the CDR3 is 16 residues. V lost 5 bases to trimming and J lost 0 bases, with 17 bases between them. Germline CDR1 reads SGHRS; CDR2 reads YFSETQ. This CDR3 is CASSSGPSSYQETQYF. The CDR3 DNA sequence: TGCGCCAGCAGTTCGGGGCCCTCCTCGTACCAAGAGACCCAGTACTTC.

There are many counts of this clonotype. CDR3 sequence: CASSSWMQEGEQFF. CDR3 nucleotides: TGTGCCAGCAGCTCTTGGATGCAGGAGGGTGAGCAGTTCTTC. The chain has TRBV7-9 and TRBJ2-1; maybe TRBD2 (6 bases). There are 14 residues in the CDR3. V lost 4 bases and J lost 9, with 16 bases in between. Germline CDR1 is SEHNR and CDR2 is FQNEAQ (reference sequence). Full variable domain (remainder filled in from reference TRBV7-9 and TRBJ2-1): DTGVSQNPRHKITKRGQNVTFRCDPISEHNRLYWYRQTLGQGPEFLTYFQNEAQLEKSRLLSDRFSAERPKGSFSTLEIQRTEQGDSAMYLCASSSWMQEGEQFFGPGTRLTVL.

The genes are TRBV29-1 and TRBJ2-3; D not resolved. The germline V gene encodes CDR1 SQVTM and CDR2 ANQGSEA. V lost 6 bases, J lost 1 base, and 17 bases lay in between. The CDR3 sequence is 15 residues long. Here the CDR3 reads CSVEVPFAGTDTQYF. The CDR3 bases are TGCAGCGTCGAGGTCCCTTTTGCTGGCACAGATACGCAGTATTTT.

The rearrangement links TRBV29-1 to TRBJ2-3, with 7 bases that match TRBD1. The CDR3 runs 14 residues. Per the germline V gene, CDR1 is SQVTM and CDR2 is ANQGSEA. The junction had 5 bases not matched to a gene; V was cut back by 5 bases and J by 0 bases. As DNA, the CDR3 is TGCAGCGTTCGACAGGGCTCTAGCACAGATACGCAGTATTTT. Protein product: CSVRQGSSTDTQYF.